A single sample is the source of the 9 T cell receptor beta chains below, sequenced in a study of early T cells in non-severe SARS-CoV-2 infection listed by TCRdb under 2021. Libraries came from 5' RACE. Sequenced on a NextSeq 500. Through fastp at Q25 and MiXCR, TCRdb rebuilt clones from the public reads, retaining in-frame beta chains. When rows share a CDR3 protein, they turn into one entry using the most common DNA and genes. This sample holds fewer than 80,000 distinct CDR3 sequences; less than 15% were observed only once. The top ten constitute about 4.2% of the sample. The sample consisted of whole blood. These receptors were obtained from an adult who was a healthcare worker with PCR-confirmed SARS-CoV-2 infection or an uninfected control (not recorded which).

The J gene is TRBJ1-1, the V gene TRBV11-2, with TRBD1 matching over 9 bases. The junction had 6 bases not matched to a gene; V was cut back by 8 bases and J by 5 bases. The CDR3 sequence is 13 residues long. CDR1 is SGHAT and CDR2 is FQNNGV in the germline V gene. In nucleotides, the CDR3 is TGTGCCAGCCTTACAGGGGGCTTTACTGAAGCTTTCTTT. It encodes CASLTGGFTEAFF.

The genes are TRBV6-5 and TRBJ2-2; maybe TRBD1 (6 bases). Germline loops: CDR1 MNHEY, CDR2 SVGAGI. V was clipped by 4 bases and J by 2 bases, with 8 bases between them. This CDR3 has 14 amino acids. The CDR3 spells CASSFGTNTGELFF. The CDR3, as DNA: TGTGCCAGCAGTTTTGGGACAAACACCGGGGAGCTGTTTTTT.

This clonotype was observed a few times. The chain joins TRBV5-4 to TRBJ2-7; D gene uncertain. Trimming pared 7 bases from V and 4 bases from J, leaving 15 bases between. CDR3 size: 13 residues. CDR1 SGHNT and CDR2 YYREEE come from the germline V gene (reference sequence). This CDR3 is CASQLGEEYEQYF. The CDR3 bases are TGTGCCAGCCAACTTGGCGAGGAATACGAGCAGTACTTC.

This clonotype was picked up many times. The gene calls are TRBV15 and TRBJ2-6, with D unresolved. This CDR3 comprises 16 residues. Germline values: CDR1 LNHNV, CDR2 YYDKDF (reference sequence). Trimming cost V 0 bases and J 1 base, with 7 bases left between them. CDR3 nucleotides: TGTGCCACCAGCAGAGATACGGGTTCTGGGGCCAACGTCCTGACTTTC. This codes for CATSRDTGSGANVLTF.

The V call is TRBV28, the J call TRBJ1-1, with D unresolved. V lost 5 bases, J lost 6 bases, and 10 bases lay in between. In germline, CDR1 is MDHEN, CDR2 SYDVKM. The CDR3 consists of 12 residues. The CDR3 sequence: CASSPRLAEAFF. The CDR3 region has the DNA TGTGCCAGCAGTCCCCGCCTGGCTGAAGCTTTCTTT.

This clonotype was seen many times. This chain links TRBV7-3 with TRBJ2-3; 9 nucleotides agree with TRBD1. Germline CDR1 SGHTA, CDR2 FQGTGA. V trimming: 3 bases; J trimming: 1 base; junction bases outside the gene matches: 8. The CDR3 spans 17 residues. The CDR3 DNA reads as TGTGCCAGCAGCTTCCGGGACAGGGCCTTGGGCACAGATACGCAGTATTTT. Translation: CASSFRDRALGTDTQYF.

V gene TRBV3-1 combines with J gene TRBJ2-7; 7 positions match TRBD2. The length of the CDR3 is 15 residues. Per the germline V gene, CDR1 is LGHDT and CDR2 is YNNKEL (reference sequence). The V segment lost 6 bases and the J segment 0 bases; nucleotides outside the gene matches: 8. This CDR3 reads CASSHSGRNSYEQYF. The CDR3 DNA sequence: TGTGCCAGCAGTCATAGCGGGCGAAACTCCTACGAGCAGTACTTC.

This clonotype was detected many times. The chain combines TRBV5-1 with TRBJ1-5; 9 bases line up with TRBD1. V gave up 5 bases and J gave up 6 bases; unmatched junction bases: 9. Germline V lookup: CDR1 SGHRS, CDR2 YFSETQ. This CDR3 is built from 15 residues. CDR3 in DNA: TGCGCCAGCAGTTCAACAGGGGGCGGCGGTCAGCCCCAGCATTTT. Its protein is CASSSTGGGGQPQHF.

This chain uses TRBV27 with TRBJ2-7, with unresolved D. Germline lookup yields CDR1 MNHEY and CDR2 SMNVEV (reference sequence). This CDR3 is built from 13 residues. V dropped 4 bases and J dropped 3 bases, with 10 bases sitting between them. The CDR3 sequence: CASSSTINYEQYF. The CDR3 coding sequence is TGTGCCAGCAGTTCCACAATCAACTACGAGCAGTACTTC.